The clone carrying this T cell receptor beta chain was counted ten times or more. Its antigen remains unidentified. The record originates from a study of early T cells in non-severe SARS-CoV-2 infection. Study findings and constraints: VDJdb matching favored anti-spike CD8 responses, missing private and CD4 specificities.

Trimming removed 2 bases from V and 2 bases from J; junction bases left unmatched: 4. The CDR3 is made up of 15 amino acids. Germline V gives CDR1 MDHEN, CDR2 SYDVKM. TCRdb re-called the 5' RACE reads through MiXCR, storing one row per CDR3 protein. The sample has around 76,000 distinct CDR3 sequences; 10% to 15% are singletons. The sample consisted of whole blood. The rearrangement links TRBV28 to TRBJ2-7, with TRBD2 matching 9 bases. The source of this sequence is an adult who was a healthcare worker with PCR-confirmed SARS-CoV-2 infection or an uninfected control (not recorded which). CDR3 sequence (DNA): TGTGCCAGCAGTTTAAGTGCGGGAGGGACCTACGAGCAGTACTTC. Encoded protein: CASSLSAGGTYEQYF.